Following are 2 T cell receptor beta chains from one sample sequenced in a study of CD8 T cells in Susac syndrome. When the RNA was reverse transcribed, random hexamers were used with an input of about 0.45 to 1 ug. TCRdb re-called the immunoSEQ multiplex PCR reads through MiXCR, storing one row per CDR3 protein. In the table there are 130,000 to 150,000 distinct CDR3 sequences, 90% to 96% of which are singletons. Sequencing was carried out using CD4+ T cells from PBMCs. The source of these receptors is a human donor with Susac syndrome.

This clonotype was seen once. CDR3 sequence: CASSVDRRRTEAFF. The CDR3 coding sequence is TGCGCCAGCAGTGTCGACAGGCGAAGGACTGAAGCTTTCTTT. This chain joins TRBV10-1 and TRBJ1-1; perhaps TRBD1 as D (6 bases). V was clipped by 4 bases and J by 5 bases, with 14 bases between them. The CDR3 runs to 14 residues. Germline V lookup: CDR1 WNHNN, CDR2 SYGVQD (reference sequence).

CDR3 coding DNA: TGTGCCAGCAGCCGAATATCGGGATCTGGGGCCAACGTCCTGACTTTC. Translation gives CASSRISGSGANVLTF. The chain combines TRBV11-1 with TRBJ2-6; maybe TRBD2 (5 bases). Trimming removed 5 bases from V and 1 base from J, with 12 bases in between. CDR1 is SGHAT and CDR2 is FQDESV in the germline V gene (reference sequence). The CDR3 covers 16 residues.